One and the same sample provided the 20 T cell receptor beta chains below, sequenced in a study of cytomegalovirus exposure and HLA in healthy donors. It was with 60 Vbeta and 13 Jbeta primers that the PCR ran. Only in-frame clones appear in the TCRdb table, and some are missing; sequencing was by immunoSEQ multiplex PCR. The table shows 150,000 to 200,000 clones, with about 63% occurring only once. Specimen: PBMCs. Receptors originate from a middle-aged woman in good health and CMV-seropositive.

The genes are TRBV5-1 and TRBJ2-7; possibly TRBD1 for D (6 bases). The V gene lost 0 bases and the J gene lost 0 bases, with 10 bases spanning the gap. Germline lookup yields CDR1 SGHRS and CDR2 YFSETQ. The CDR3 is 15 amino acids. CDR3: CASSLGSGVSYEQYF. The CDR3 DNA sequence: TGCGCCAGCAGCTTGGGGTCAGGGGTCTCCTACGAGCAGTACTTC.

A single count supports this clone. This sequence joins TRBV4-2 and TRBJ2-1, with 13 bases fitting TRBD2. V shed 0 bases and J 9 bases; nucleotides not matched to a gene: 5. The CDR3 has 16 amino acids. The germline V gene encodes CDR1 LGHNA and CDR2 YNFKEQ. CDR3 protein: CASSQDLGLAGAEQFF. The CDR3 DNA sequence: TGTGCCAGCAGCCAAGATCTTGGACTAGCGGGAGCTGAGCAGTTCTTC.

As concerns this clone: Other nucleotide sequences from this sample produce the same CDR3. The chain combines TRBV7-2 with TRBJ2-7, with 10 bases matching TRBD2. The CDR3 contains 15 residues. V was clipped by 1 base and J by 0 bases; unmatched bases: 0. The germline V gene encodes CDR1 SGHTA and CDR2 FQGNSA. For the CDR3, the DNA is TGTGCCAGCAGCTTAGGGACTAGCGGCTCCTACGAGCAGTACTTC. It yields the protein CASSLGTSGSYEQYF.

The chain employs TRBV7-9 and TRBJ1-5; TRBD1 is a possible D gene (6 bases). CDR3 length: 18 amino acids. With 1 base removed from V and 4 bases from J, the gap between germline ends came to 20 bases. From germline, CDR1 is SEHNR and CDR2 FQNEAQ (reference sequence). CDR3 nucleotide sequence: TGTGCCAGCAGCTTAGTACGGGGGGGACATGGGGCTAATCAGCCCCAGCATTTT. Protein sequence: CASSLVRGGHGANQPQHF.

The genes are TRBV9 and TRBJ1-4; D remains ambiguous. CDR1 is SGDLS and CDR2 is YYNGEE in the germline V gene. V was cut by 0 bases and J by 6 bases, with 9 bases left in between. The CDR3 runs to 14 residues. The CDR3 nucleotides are TGTGCCAGCAGCGTAGCCGGTTCTGATGAAAAACTGTTTTTT. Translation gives CASSVAGSDEKLFF.

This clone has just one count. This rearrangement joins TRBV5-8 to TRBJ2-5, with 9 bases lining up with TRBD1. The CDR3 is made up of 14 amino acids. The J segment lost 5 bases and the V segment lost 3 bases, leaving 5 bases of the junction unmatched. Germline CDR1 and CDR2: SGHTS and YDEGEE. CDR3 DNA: TGTGCCAGCAGCTCCGGGACAGGGAGGGAGACCCAGTACTTC. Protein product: CASSSGTGRETQYF.

The CDR3 DNA is TGTGCCAGCTCCCCGGACAGGGGCGTAAATCAGCCCCAGCATTTT. Protein sequence: CASSPDRGVNQPQHF. This rearrangement joins TRBV18 to TRBJ1-5, with 9 bases aligning to TRBD1. The CDR3 length is 15 residues. The trim removed 6 bases at V and 4 bases at J, leaving 7 bases unmatched. Germline V gene data show CDR1 as KGHSH and CDR2 as LQKENI. The entire variable domain, with the rest obtained from reference TRBV18 and TRBJ1-5, is as follows: NAGVMQNPRHLVRRRGQEARLRCSPMKGHSHVYWYRQLPEEGLKFMVYLQKENIIDESGMPKERFSAEFPKEGPSILRIQQVVRGDSAAYFCASSPDRGVNQPQHFGDGTRLSIL.

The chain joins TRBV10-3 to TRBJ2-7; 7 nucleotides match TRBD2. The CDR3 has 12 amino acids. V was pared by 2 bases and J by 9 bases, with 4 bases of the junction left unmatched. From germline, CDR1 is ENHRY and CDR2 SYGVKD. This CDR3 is CAISELERGQYF. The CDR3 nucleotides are TGTGCCATCAGTGAGCTGGAGCGGGGGCAGTACTTC.

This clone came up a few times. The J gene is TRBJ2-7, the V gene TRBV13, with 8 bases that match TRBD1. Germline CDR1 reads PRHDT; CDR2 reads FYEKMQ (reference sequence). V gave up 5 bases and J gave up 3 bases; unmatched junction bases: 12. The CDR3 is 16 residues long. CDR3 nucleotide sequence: TGTGCCAGCAGCATAAGAGGACAGGGAAGGCTCTACGAGCAGTACTTC. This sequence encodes CASSIRGQGRLYEQYF.

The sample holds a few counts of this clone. In DNA, the CDR3 is TGTGCCATCAGTGGAGCAGGCCAAGAGACCCAGTACTTC. Its protein is CAISGAGQETQYF. The V gene is TRBV10-3, the J gene TRBJ2-5; D is unresolved. The CDR3 has 13 residues. V dropped 4 bases and J dropped 1 base, with 7 bases sitting between them. Per the germline V gene, CDR1 is ENHRY and CDR2 is SYGVKD.

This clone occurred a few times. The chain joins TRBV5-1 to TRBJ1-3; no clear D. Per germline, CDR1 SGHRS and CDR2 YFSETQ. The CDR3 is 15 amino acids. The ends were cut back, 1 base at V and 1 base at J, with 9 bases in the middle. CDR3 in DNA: TGCGCCAGCAGCTTGCAACGGGGATCTGGAAACACCATATATTTT. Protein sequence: CASSLQRGSGNTIYF.

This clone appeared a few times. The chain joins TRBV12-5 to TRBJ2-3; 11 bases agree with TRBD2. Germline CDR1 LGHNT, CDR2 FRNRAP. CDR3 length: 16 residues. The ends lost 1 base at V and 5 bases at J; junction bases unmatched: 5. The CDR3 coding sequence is TGTGCTAGTGGTTTGGGTAGCGGGGGGGCGCTAGATACGCAGTATTTT. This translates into CASGLGSGGALDTQYF.

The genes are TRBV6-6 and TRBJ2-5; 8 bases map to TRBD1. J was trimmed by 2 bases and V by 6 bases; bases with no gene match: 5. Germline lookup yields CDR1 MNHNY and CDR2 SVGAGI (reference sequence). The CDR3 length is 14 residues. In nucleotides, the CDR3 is TGTGCCAGCAGGGGGACAGGCTCACAAGAGACCCAGTACTTC. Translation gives CASRGTGSQETQYF.

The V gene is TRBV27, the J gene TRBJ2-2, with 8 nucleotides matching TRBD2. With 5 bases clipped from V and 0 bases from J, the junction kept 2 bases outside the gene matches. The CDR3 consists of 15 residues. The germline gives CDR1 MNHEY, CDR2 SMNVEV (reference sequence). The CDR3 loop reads CASSSGRTNTGELFF. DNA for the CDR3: TGTGCCAGCAGTAGCGGGAGAACGAACACCGGGGAGCTGTTTTTT.

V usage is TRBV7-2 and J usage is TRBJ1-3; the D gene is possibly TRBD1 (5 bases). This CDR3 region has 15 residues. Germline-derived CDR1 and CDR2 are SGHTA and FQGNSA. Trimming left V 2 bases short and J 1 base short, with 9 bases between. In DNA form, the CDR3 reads TGTGCCAGCAGCTTACAGGGTATATCTGGAAACACCATATATTTT. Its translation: CASSLQGISGNTIYF.

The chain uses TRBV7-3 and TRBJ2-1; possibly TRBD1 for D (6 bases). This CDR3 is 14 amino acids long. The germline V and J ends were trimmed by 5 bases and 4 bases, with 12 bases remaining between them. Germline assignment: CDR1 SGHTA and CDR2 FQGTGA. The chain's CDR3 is CASSPLGQYNEQFF. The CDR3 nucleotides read TGTGCCAGCAGCCCACTGGGACAATACAATGAGCAGTTCTTC.

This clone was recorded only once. CDR3 sequence (DNA): TGTGCCAGCAGCTTAGCCTCTAGCGGGGCGTACAATGAGCAGTTCTTC. Protein: CASSLASSGAYNEQFF. V usage is TRBV7-2 and J usage is TRBJ2-1, with 9 bases aligning to TRBD2. With 0 bases clipped from V and 4 bases from J, the junction kept 4 bases outside the gene matches. The CDR3 runs to 16 residues. Per the germline V gene, CDR1 is SGHTA and CDR2 is FQGNSA.

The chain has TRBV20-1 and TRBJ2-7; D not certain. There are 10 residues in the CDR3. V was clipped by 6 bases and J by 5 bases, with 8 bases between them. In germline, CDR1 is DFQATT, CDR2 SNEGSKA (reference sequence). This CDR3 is CSAYLNEQYF. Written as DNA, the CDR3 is TGCAGTGCCTATCTTAACGAGCAGTACTTC.

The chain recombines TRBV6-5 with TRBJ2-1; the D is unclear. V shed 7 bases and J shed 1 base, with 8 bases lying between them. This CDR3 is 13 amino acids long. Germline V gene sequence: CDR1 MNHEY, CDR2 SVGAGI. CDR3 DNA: TGTGCCAGCACCCCCTCTTCCTACAATGAGCAGTTCTTC. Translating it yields CASTPSSYNEQFF.

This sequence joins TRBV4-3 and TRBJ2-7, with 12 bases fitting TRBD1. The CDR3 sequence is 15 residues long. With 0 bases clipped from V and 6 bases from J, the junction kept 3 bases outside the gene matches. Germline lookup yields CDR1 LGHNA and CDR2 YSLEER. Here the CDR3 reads CASSQDRDRGREQYF. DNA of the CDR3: TGCGCCAGCAGCCAAGATCGGGACAGGGGGCGCGAGCAGTACTTC.